These 9 T cell receptor beta chains originate from one sample sequenced in a study of T cells in localized non-small cell lung cancer. Sequencing used immunoSEQ multiplex PCR; TCRdb keeps in-frame clones, though not all of them. The sample includes about 59,000 clones, approximately 89% of them seen just once. The source material was peripheral blood, sampled before any cancer treatment. The origin of the receptors is a man between 40 and 70 years old with stage I lung adenocarcinoma.

The chain has TRBV28 and TRBJ1-1, with D unclear. This CDR3 region has 11 residues. The germline gives CDR1 MDHEN, CDR2 SYDVKM. Trimming shortened V by 2 bases and J by 11 bases, and 9 bases separated the two germline ends. The CDR3 coding sequence is TGTGCCAGCAGTTTAAGGGCTGGGGCTTTCTTT. Amino acid sequence: CASSLRAGAFF.

V gene TRBV11-2 combines with J gene TRBJ2-2; 9 nucleotides match TRBD2. J lost 5 bases, V lost 2 bases, and 3 bases had no gene match. This CDR3 comprises 15 residues. Germline CDR1 SGHAT, CDR2 FQNNGV. Written as DNA, the CDR3 is TGTGCCAGCAGCTTAACTAGCGGGCAAACCGGGGAGCTGTTTTTT. Translating gives CASSLTSGQTGELFF.

The gene calls are TRBV4-1 and TRBJ2-2; a weak D match, TRBD2 (6 bases). The CDR3 runs 15 residues. Trimming removed 8 bases from V and 5 bases from J, with 18 bases in between. Germline lookup yields CDR1 MGHRA and CDR2 YSYEKL. In nucleotides, the CDR3 is TGCGCCAGCGGTTGGGGGGTTAGCAAGACCGGGGAGCTGTTTTTT. Encoded protein: CASGWGVSKTGELFF.

This rearrangement joins TRBV29-1 to TRBJ2-1; the D call may be TRBD1 or TRBD2 (5 bases each). Trimming cost V 8 bases and J 6 bases, with 17 bases left between them. Germline V CDR1 and CDR2: SQVTM, ANQGSEA. This CDR3 contains 13 residues. Here the CDR3 reads CSLGDLPFNEQFF. The CDR3, as DNA: TGCAGCCTCGGGGACCTACCCTTCAATGAGCAGTTCTTC.

The chain combines TRBV7-9 with TRBJ2-5, with 13 bases identical to TRBD2. The CDR3 has 15 amino acids. Germline loops: CDR1 SEHNR, CDR2 FQNEAQ (reference sequence). V lost 5 bases, J lost 5 bases, and 5 bases stayed unmatched. CDR3 DNA sequence: TGTGCCAGCAGCAGGACTAGCGGGAGTCTGGAGACCCAGTACTTC. Translated: CASSRTSGSLETQYF.

This clone was counted once. This chain connects TRBV10-2 to TRBJ2-1; maybe TRBD2 (5 bases). V was shortened by 6 bases and J by 3 bases, with 9 bases between the two germline ends. The CDR3 runs 13 residues. CDR1 and CDR2 from the germline V gene are WSHSY and SAAADI. The CDR3 region is CASSLALYNEQFF. CDR3 in DNA: TGCGCCAGCAGCCTAGCCCTCTACAATGAGCAGTTCTTC.

The genes are TRBV2 and TRBJ2-7; the match to TRBD2 covers 7 bases. V dropped 4 bases and J dropped 3; count of bases not matched to a gene: 3. Germline loops: CDR1 SNHLY, CDR2 FYNNEI. The CDR3 is made up of 13 amino acids. The chain's CDR3 is CASSVSGVYEQYF. As DNA, the CDR3 is TGTGCCAGCAGTGTGAGCGGGGTCTACGAGCAGTACTTC.

J is TRBJ2-3 and V is TRBV19, with D uncertain. This CDR3 contains 11 residues. Deletions cut 7 bases from V and 8 bases from J, with 10 bases between. CDR1 LNHDA and CDR2 SQIVND come from the germline V gene (reference sequence). As DNA, the CDR3 is TGTGCCAGTACATTCAAGGGTACGCAGTATTTT. Translating gives CASTFKGTQYF. Full variable domain (outside the CDR3, taken from reference TRBV19 and TRBJ2-3): DGGITQSPKYLFRKEGQNVTLSCEQNLNHDAMYWYRQDPGQGLRLIYYSQIVNDFQKGDIAEGYSVSREKKESFPLTVTSAQKNPTAFYLCASTFKGTQYFGPGTRLTVL.

In this sample, this clone turned up once. CDR3 region: CASSVTGTRNEKLFF. CDR3 sequence (DNA): TGTGCCAGCAGCGTCACCGGGACACGGAATGAAAAACTGTTTTTT. The V and J genes are TRBV9 and TRBJ1-4, with D possibly TRBD1 on 6 matching bases. The germline V gene encodes CDR1 SGDLS and CDR2 YYNGEE. The CDR3 contains 15 residues. The V gene lost 2 bases and the J gene lost 5 bases, with 13 bases spanning the gap.